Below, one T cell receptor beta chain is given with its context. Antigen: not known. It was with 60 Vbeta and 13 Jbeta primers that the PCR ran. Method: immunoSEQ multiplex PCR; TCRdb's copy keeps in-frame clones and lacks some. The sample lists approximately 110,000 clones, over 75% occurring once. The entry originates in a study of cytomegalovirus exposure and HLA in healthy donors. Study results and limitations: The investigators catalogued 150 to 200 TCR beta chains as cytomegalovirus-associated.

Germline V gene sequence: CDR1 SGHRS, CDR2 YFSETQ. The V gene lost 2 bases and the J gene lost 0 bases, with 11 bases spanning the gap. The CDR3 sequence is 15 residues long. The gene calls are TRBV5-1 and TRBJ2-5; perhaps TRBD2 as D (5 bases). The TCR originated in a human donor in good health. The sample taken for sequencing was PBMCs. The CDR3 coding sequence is TGCGCCAGCAGCTTAATGAGGGATTACCAAGAGACCCAGTACTTC. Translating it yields CASSLMRDYQETQYF.